This T cell receptor beta chain derives from a study of long-term antiretroviral therapy in people with HIV. This CDR3 region has 16 residues. The germline gives CDR1 LGHNA, CDR2 YNFKEQ. V lost 4 bases and J 0 bases, leaving 12 bases between the germline ends. This was the immunoSEQ v3.0 assay at survey level. Repertoires were generated with immunoSEQ multiplex PCR, while TCRdb's copy carries only in-frame clones and drops some. The table includes roughly 20,000 clones, more than 75% detected once. In its sample, this clone was seen once. Sequences were derived from unsorted PBMCs, sampled 1.8 years before starting antiretroviral therapy. J is TRBJ2-2 and V is TRBV4-2; tentative D call: TRBD1 (6 bases). The origin of this receptor is a woman in her 30s with HIV. CDR3 in amino acids: CASSPRWGPNTGELFF. CDR3 DNA: TGTGCCAGCAGCCCACGTTGGGGGCCGAACACCGGGGAGCTGTTTTTT.